One sample yielded the 10 T cell receptor beta chains listed below, sequenced in a study of blood T cell repertoires in COVID-19. Assay used: immunoSEQ multiplex PCR; TCRdb lists only in-frame clones, some missing. The table has around 250,000 clones, more than 75% seen once; the top ten hold 15% to 17%. Sequenced sample: PBMCs or T cells enriched from blood (not recorded which). These receptors all stem from a man aged 18 to 30 who had recovered from COVID-19.

V is TRBV11-3 and J is TRBJ2-5; TRBD2 might be the D (5 bases). Trimming shortened V by 5 bases and J by 7 bases, and 17 bases separated the two germline ends. This CDR3 region has 14 residues. CDR1 SGHNT and CDR2 YENEEA come from the germline V gene. The CDR3 DNA follows: TGTGCCAGCAGCCCTTCACAGACTGAGGGGACCCAGTACTTC. The encoded protein is CASSPSQTEGTQYF. The full variable domain, rest sourced from reference TRBV11-3 and TRBJ2-5, is EAGVVQSPRYKIIEKKQPVAFWCNPISGHNTLYWYLQNLGQGPELLIRYENEEAVDDSQLPKDRFSAERLKGVDSTLKIQPAELGDSAVYLCASSPSQTEGTQYFGPGTRLLVL.

This chain uses TRBV7-8 with TRBJ2-7; the D gene is possibly TRBD1 (7 bases). Germline values: CDR1 SGHVS, CDR2 FQNEAQ. The length of the CDR3 is 14 residues. V lost 3 bases, J lost 3 bases, and 12 bases lay in between. CDR3 sequence reads: CASSFGQGGYEQYF. CDR3 bases: TGTGCCAGCAGCTTCGGGCAGGGGGGCTACGAGCAGTACTTC.

The gene calls are TRBV5-1 and TRBJ2-3; D may be TRBD2 (5 bases). This CDR3 region has 15 residues. CDR1 is SGHRS, CDR2 YFSETQ, per germline. V dropped 0 bases and J dropped 2 bases, with 10 bases sitting between them. DNA of the CDR3: TGCGCCAGCAGCTTGGTTCCGGGGTACACAGATACGCAGTATTTT. This codes for CASSLVPGYTDTQYF.

This clone was counted a few times. This chain links TRBV27 with TRBJ1-6; 9 bases map to TRBD1. This CDR3 spans 15 amino acids. Germline trimming cut 6 bases from V and 7 bases from J; bases unmatched to any gene: 7. The germline CDR1 and CDR2 sequences are MNHEY and SMNVEV (reference sequence). CDR3 sequence (DNA): TGTGCCAGCAGCCTCCTGGACAGGGGAAATTCACCCCTCCACTTT. This encodes CASSLLDRGNSPLHF.

This chain joins TRBV28 and TRBJ2-1; possibly TRBD1 for D (6 bases). The CDR3 covers 12 residues. The V gene lost 5 bases and the J gene lost 10 bases, with 12 bases spanning the gap. Germline CDR1 and CDR2: MDHEN and SYDVKM. CDR3: CASSRTVKEQFF. The CDR3 nucleotides are TGTGCCAGCAGTCGGACAGTTAAGGAGCAGTTCTTC. Variable domain in full (rest from reference TRBV28 and TRBJ2-1): DVKVTQSSRYLVKRTGEKVFLECVQDMDHENMFWYRQDPGLGLRLIYFSYDVKMKEKGDIPEGYSVSREKKERFSLILESASTNQTSMYLCASSRTVKEQFFGPGTRLTVL.

This clone has a handful of counts. The CDR3 loop is CASGTGGRDSPLHF. The CDR3 DNA reads as TGCGCCAGCGGGACAGGGGGCAGGGATTCACCCCTCCACTTT. V gene TRBV5-1 combines with J gene TRBJ1-6; TRBD1 matches 12 bases. The CDR3 runs to 14 residues. V gave up 7 bases and J gave up 8 bases; unmatched junction bases: 4. Germline values: CDR1 SGHRS, CDR2 YFSETQ. The entire variable domain, with the rest obtained from reference TRBV5-1 and TRBJ1-6, is as follows: KAGVTQTPRYLIKTRGQQVTLSCSPISGHRSVSWYQQTPGQGLQFLFEYFSETQRNKGNFPGRFSGRQFSNSRSEMNVSTLELGDSALYLCASGTGGRDSPLHFGNGTRLTVT.

The V call is TRBV29-1, the J call TRBJ1-1, with a possible D match to TRBD1 (6 bases). V was cut by 6 bases and J by 3 bases, with 11 bases left in between. This CDR3 spans 12 amino acids. The germline V gene has CDR1 SQVTM and CDR2 ANQGSEA. The CDR3 reads CSVGGLYTEAFF. In nucleotides, the CDR3 is TGCAGCGTCGGGGGGCTATACACTGAAGCTTTCTTT. Full variable domain (outside the CDR3, taken from reference TRBV29-1 and TRBJ1-1): SAVISQKPSRDICQRGTSLTIQCQVDSQVTMMFWYRQQPGQSLTLIATANQGSEATYESGFVIDKFPISRPNLTFSTLTVSNMSPEDSSIYLCSVGGLYTEAFFGQGTRLTVV.

The chain joins TRBV10-3 to TRBJ2-1; 9 bases map to TRBD2. The V gene's germline CDR1 is ENHRY and CDR2 SYGVKD. The CDR3 spans 16 residues. The junction had 9 bases not matched to a gene; V was cut back by 8 bases and J by 1 base. CDR3 sequence (DNA): TGTGCCATCTCCACTTCGCGGGGGGGATCCTACAATGAGCAGTTCTTC. Its protein is CAISTSRGGSYNEQFF.

This clone showed up just once. V gene TRBV5-4 combines with J gene TRBJ2-3; D is unclear. V shed 2 bases and J shed 7 bases, with 8 bases lying between them. This CDR3 has 12 residues. Germline V gives CDR1 SGHNT, CDR2 YYREEE (reference sequence). The CDR3 region has the DNA TGTGCCAGCAGCTTTCTAAGTAATACGCAGTATTTT. Protein: CASSFLSNTQYF.

This sequence joins TRBV30 and TRBJ2-7; 10 nucleotides line up with TRBD1. The germline V gene has CDR1 GTSNPN and CDR2 SVGIG (reference sequence). With V trimmed by 4 bases and J by 2 bases, 5 bases remained unmatched. This CDR3 spans 14 amino acids. The CDR3, as DNA: TGTGCCTGGAAAAAAGGGACAGGGGCCTACGAGCAGTACTTC. It codes for CAWKKGTGAYEQYF.